Each of the 21 T cell receptor beta chains below was sequenced from the same sample in a study of cytomegalovirus exposure and HLA in healthy donors. PCR amplification relied on 60 Vbeta primers (plus 13 Jbeta primers). TCRdb keeps only in-frame clones here, not all; method: immunoSEQ multiplex PCR. The sample shows nearly 300,000 clones, approximately 90% of them seen only once. Sequencing was performed on PBMCs. The receptors shown here come from a middle-aged man in good health and CMV-seropositive.

This clone was seen just once. The chain joins TRBV6-4 to TRBJ2-3; TRBD2 is a possible D gene (6 bases). Trimming removed 10 bases at V and 2 bases at J, with 16 bases between. The CDR3 runs to 14 residues. CDR1 is MRHNA, CDR2 SNTAGT, per germline. This CDR3 reads CAIPHGGNTDTQYF. CDR3 DNA sequence: TGTGCCATCCCACATGGCGGGAACACAGATACGCAGTATTTT.

The rearrangement links TRBV30 to TRBJ2-3, with TRBD2 matching 12 bases. The CDR3 sequence is 14 residues long. The ends lost 4 bases at V and 6 bases at J; junction bases unmatched: 5. The germline V gene has CDR1 GTSNPN and CDR2 SVGIG (reference sequence). The CDR3, as DNA: TGTGCCTGGACAGGACTAGCGGGAAGCGATACGCAGTATTTT. Translating it yields CAWTGLAGSDTQYF.

This clone turned up a few times. J is TRBJ2-1 and V is TRBV4-3; TRBD2 agrees at 10 bases. The ends lost 2 bases at V and 6 bases at J; junction bases unmatched: 7. The germline CDR1 and CDR2 sequences are LGHNA and YSLEER. The CDR3 covers 16 residues. CDR3 loop: CASSQRPAGGFNEQFF. CDR3 nucleotides: TGCGCCAGCAGCCAACGCCCAGCGGGAGGGTTCAATGAGCAGTTCTTC.

The chain employs TRBV6-5 and TRBJ1-2, with 7 bases fitting TRBD1. V was pared by 4 bases and J by 4 bases, with 6 bases of the junction left unmatched. Germline V CDR1 and CDR2: MNHEY, SVGAGI. The CDR3 spans 14 residues. The chain's CDR3 is CASSSDGTAYGYTF. As DNA, the CDR3 is TGTGCCAGCAGTTCAGACGGGACAGCCTATGGCTACACCTTC.

Comment on this clone: Within the sample, other DNA sequences also encode this same CDR3. The chain recombines TRBV27 with TRBJ2-7; TRBD1 agrees at 11 bases. V was pared by 2 bases and J by 4 bases, with 1 base of the junction left unmatched. The germline gives CDR1 MNHEY, CDR2 SMNVEV (reference sequence). The CDR3 has 14 residues. CDR3 sequence: CASSLGQGAYEQYF. DNA for the CDR3: TGTGCCAGCAGTTTAGGACAGGGGGCTTACGAGCAGTACTTC.

Notes on this clone: The junction departs from germline at one end; a sequencing error may be responsible. This CDR3 is CSSSPQPGTGDEQYF. The CDR3 nucleotides read TGTTCCAGCAGCCCGCAACCCGGGACAGGGGACGAGCAGTACTTC. The J gene is TRBJ2-7, the V gene TRBV7-9; TRBD1 agrees at 10 bases. The CDR3 runs 15 residues. The germline V gene encodes CDR1 SEHNR and CDR2 FQNEAQ (reference sequence).

The V and J genes are TRBV4-2 and TRBJ2-1; D uncertain. V was pared by 4 bases and J by 3 bases, with 16 bases between. The CDR3 loop spans 16 amino acids. The V gene's germline CDR1 is LGHNA and CDR2 YNFKEQ. CDR3 sequence (DNA): TGTGCCAGCAGCCCCATAATAGGTGGAGACTACAATGAGCAGTTCTTC. This encodes CASSPIIGGDYNEQFF.

The chain has TRBV7-8 and TRBJ2-1, with TRBD1 matching 7 bases. The junction had 6 bases not matched to a gene; V was cut back by 5 bases and J by 8 bases. The germline V gene has CDR1 SGHVS and CDR2 FQNEAQ. The CDR3 contains 13 residues. CDR3 loop: CASSPYDRDEQFF. The CDR3 DNA reads TGTGCCAGCAGCCCCTACGACAGGGATGAGCAGTTCTTC.

The rearrangement joins TRBV28 to TRBJ2-7; 11 nucleotides align to TRBD2. Per germline, CDR1 MDHEN and CDR2 SYDVKM. CDR3 length: 14 residues. The trim removed 8 bases at V and 0 bases at J, leaving 3 bases unmatched. In nucleotides, the CDR3 is TGTGCCAGCGGGGGACTAGCGGCCTCCTACGAGCAGTACTTC. The encoded protein is CASGGLAASYEQYF.

V gene TRBV7-8 combines with J gene TRBJ2-3, with 8 bases that match TRBD2. Germline assignment: CDR1 SGHVS and CDR2 FQNEAQ. V dropped 5 bases and J dropped 5; count of bases not matched to a gene: 15. This CDR3 is built from 17 residues. The CDR3 sequence is CASSPNSGGARGDTQYF. Written as DNA, the CDR3 is TGTGCCAGCAGCCCTAATTCGGGGGGGGCGCGGGGAGATACGCAGTATTTT.

This chain joins TRBV28 and TRBJ2-7, with D unclear. The CDR3 runs 13 residues. V lost 3 bases, J lost 1 base, and 7 bases lay in between. Looked up from germline, CDR1 is MDHEN and CDR2 is SYDVKM. The CDR3 DNA follows: TGTGCCAGCAGTTTTTCTATATCCTACGAGCAGTACTTC. Its translation: CASSFSISYEQYF.

For this clone: Different DNA sequences within this sample yield the same CDR3. This sequence joins TRBV5-1 and TRBJ2-1; the D is unclear. Deletions cut 3 bases from V and 4 bases from J, with 8 bases between. The germline V gene encodes CDR1 SGHRS and CDR2 YFSETQ. CDR3 size: 13 residues. The CDR3 sequence is CASSSSSYNEQFF. Here the CDR3 DNA reads TGCGCCAGCAGCTCCTCCTCTTACAATGAGCAGTTCTTC.

The chain combines TRBV19 with TRBJ2-7, with 13 bases that match TRBD2. This CDR3 comprises 17 residues. Germline V CDR1 and CDR2: LNHDA, SQIVND (reference sequence). J was trimmed by 6 bases and V by 4 bases; bases with no gene match: 12. This chain's CDR3 is CASSTNPGTSGMPEQYF. As DNA, the CDR3 is TGTGCCAGTAGTACCAACCCTGGGACTAGCGGGATGCCCGAGCAGTACTTC.

This clone was detected only once. The chain links TRBV6-5 to TRBJ1-2, with TRBD1 as a possible D gene (5 bases). This CDR3 is built from 14 residues. The V gene's germline CDR1 is MNHEY and CDR2 SVGAGI. Deletions cut 5 bases from V and 4 bases from J, with 14 bases between. The DNA for the CDR3 is TGTGCCAGCAGTCAGGACACTTCTCTCTATGGCTACACCTTC. This codes for CASSQDTSLYGYTF.

The J gene is TRBJ2-5, the V gene TRBV7-2, with 9 bases aligning to TRBD2. V gave up 0 bases and J gave up 4 bases; unmatched junction bases: 3. CDR1 SGHTA and CDR2 FQGNSA come from the germline V gene. The CDR3 spans 15 residues. The CDR3 sequence: CASSLASGSGETQYF. DNA for the CDR3: TGTGCCAGCAGCTTAGCTAGCGGGAGTGGAGAGACCCAGTACTTC.

This clone was seen more than once but under ten times. The rearrangement links TRBV18 to TRBJ2-3, with D tentatively TRBD2 (5 bases). CDR1 KGHSH and CDR2 LQKENI come from the germline V gene. V was trimmed by 8 bases and J by 1 base, leaving 19 bases between them. CDR3 length equals 16 residues. The CDR3 DNA sequence: TGTGCCAGCCAAACCGCTTCCGGGATAGGCACAGATACGCAGTATTTT. This sequence encodes CASQTASGIGTDTQYF.

The chain is built from TRBV27 and TRBJ2-1; 8 bases fit TRBD2. Germline assignment: CDR1 MNHEY and CDR2 SMNVEV (reference sequence). V lost 3 bases to trimming and J lost 4 bases; unmatched junction nucleotides: 2. The CDR3 has 14 residues. The CDR3 here is CASSFTSGYNEQFF. In nucleotides, the CDR3 is TGTGCCAGCAGTTTTACTAGCGGATACAATGAGCAGTTCTTC.

The CDR3, as DNA: TGTGCCAGCAGTGGGACAGGGGGCTTCAATCAGCCCCAGCATTTT. It is translated as CASSGTGGFNQPQHF. This chain links TRBV6-5 with TRBJ1-5; the match to TRBD1 covers 12 bases. Germline assignment: CDR1 MNHEY and CDR2 SVGAGI. Trimming took 5 bases from V and 3 from J; bases not matched to a gene: 2. The CDR3 is made up of 15 amino acids.

This clone was seen only a few times. The CDR3 DNA reads as TGTGCCAGCAGCTATGGGACAGCTGAAGCTTTCTTT. It encodes CASSYGTAEAFF. V gene TRBV5-8 combines with J gene TRBJ1-1, with TRBD1 matching over 7 bases. This CDR3 has 12 residues. Unmatched junction bases numbered 2, after V lost 3 bases and J lost 6 bases. Germline V lookup: CDR1 SGHTS, CDR2 YDEGEE.

This chain connects TRBV15 to TRBJ2-5, with TRBD1 matching over 11 bases. The J call may not be correct, given that the DNA end is closer to TRBJ2-7. CDR1 is LNHNV and CDR2 is YYDKDF in the germline V gene (reference sequence). The CDR3 consists of 15 residues. CDR3 DNA: TGTGCCACCAGCAGGCGGACAGGGGGCTGGTACGAGCAGTACTTC. Translation: CATSRRTGGWYEQYF.

The rearrangement links TRBV14 to TRBJ2-1; possible D gene TRBD2, 5 bases. Deletions cut 1 base from V and 9 bases from J, with 13 bases between. The germline gives CDR1 SGHDN, CDR2 FVKESK. CDR3 size: 14 residues. In DNA form, the CDR3 reads TGTGCCAGCAGCCAAGGGTTGTGGGAGCCTGAGCAGTTCTTC. This sequence encodes CASSQGLWEPEQFF.